A single sample gave rise to the 15 T cell receptor beta chains below, sequenced in a study of beta chain features in type 1 diabetes. Study observations and caveats: Type 1 diabetes patients showed a moderate but significant shortening of TCRB CDR3s in all four CD4+ subsets.

Antigens of these TCRs are unknown. As every portion of the isolated RNA was reverse transcribed, the sequencing read expressed TCRB transcripts. Profiled with immunoSEQ multiplex PCR; TCRdb holds only in-frame clones, not every one. The sample holds about 660,000 clones, more than 13% seen once. The sample comprised naive CD4+ T cells from blood. The origin of the receptors is a man younger than 35 with type 1 diabetes.

This clone appeared a few times. The chain is built from TRBV2 and TRBJ2-3; 7 nucleotides match TRBD2. CDR3 length: 17 amino acids. Trimming at V came to 5 bases and at J to 2 bases, leaving 13 bases not matched to a gene. Germline V gene sequence: CDR1 SNHLY, CDR2 FYNNEI. The CDR3 region has the DNA TGTGCCAGCAGTTACCTTAGGGCTAGCGGTACCACAGATACGCAGTATTTT. It is translated as CASSYLRASGTTDTQYF.

This chain connects TRBV29-1 to TRBJ2-1; a weak D match, TRBD1 (6 bases). The ends were cut back, 6 bases at V and 2 bases at J, with 11 bases in the middle. Per the germline V gene, CDR1 is SQVTM and CDR2 is ANQGSEA. This CDR3 is built from 13 residues. CDR3 sequence (DNA): TGCAGCGTGGACAGTCTTCCCTACAATGAGCAGTTCTTC. It is translated as CSVDSLPYNEQFF.

This clone showed up just a few times. The chain is built from TRBV6-5 and TRBJ2-3; 8 bases are shared with TRBD2. Trimming took 7 bases from V and 0 from J; bases not matched to a gene: 6. The CDR3 has 15 amino acids. Germline CDR1 MNHEY, CDR2 SVGAGI. The DNA for the CDR3 is TGTGCCAGCACCTACAGCGGGAGAAGCACAGATACGCAGTATTTT. It encodes CASTYSGRSTDTQYF.

This clone has only a few counts. The chain employs TRBV7-9 and TRBJ2-1; weak D call: TRBD1 (6 bases). Germline V gives CDR1 SEHNR, CDR2 FQNEAQ (reference sequence). V lost 2 bases and J lost 8, with 10 bases in between. CDR3 length equals 13 residues. CDR3 sequence: CASSLLYRDEQFF. CDR3 DNA: TGTGCCAGCAGCTTACTGTACAGGGATGAGCAGTTCTTC.

The chain employs TRBV7-2 and TRBJ2-3, with 9 bases identical to TRBD2. The CDR3 runs to 15 residues. Germline V gives CDR1 SGHTA, CDR2 FQGNSA. The junction had 4 bases not matched to a gene; V was cut back by 2 bases and J by 4 bases. The chain's CDR3 is CASSLTAGGADTQYF. The DNA of the CDR3 is TGTGCCAGCAGCTTAACAGCGGGAGGCGCAGATACGCAGTATTTT.

In its sample, this clone was seen a few times. This sequence joins TRBV18 and TRBJ1-2, with D unclear. Germline CDR1 KGHSH, CDR2 LQKENI. The CDR3 totals 14 residues. The V and J ends lost 0 bases and 1 base respectively, with 6 bases between them. The DNA for the CDR3 is TGTGCCAGCTCACCACCGGCGGATAACTATGGCTACACCTTC. This sequence encodes CASSPPADNYGYTF.

This clone was seen more than once but under ten times. The chain links TRBV14 to TRBJ2-3; 7 bases are shared with TRBD1. The length of the CDR3 is 14 residues. The J segment lost 5 bases and the V segment lost 4 bases, leaving 6 bases of the junction unmatched. Germline V lookup: CDR1 SGHDN, CDR2 FVKESK. Here the CDR3 reads CASSRVQGRDTQYF. CDR3 coding DNA: TGTGCCAGCAGCCGGGTACAGGGGAGAGATACGCAGTATTTT.

In its sample, this clone was seen a few times. The rearrangement uses TRBV9 and TRBJ1-2, with a possible D match to TRBD1 (5 bases). The ends were cut back, 3 bases at V and 5 bases at J, with 11 bases in the middle. The CDR3 consists of 13 residues. CDR1 and CDR2 from the germline V gene are SGDLS and YYNGEE. CDR3 in DNA: TGTGCCAGCAGCGCGCAGGGTAGTTATGGCTACACCTTC. Its translation: CASSAQGSYGYTF.

This chain joins TRBV28 and TRBJ1-6; no reliable D call. V was cut by 6 bases and J by 7 bases, with 10 bases left in between. This CDR3 has 13 amino acids. Per the germline V gene, CDR1 is MDHEN and CDR2 is SYDVKM. The CDR3 loop is CASRRDPNSPLHF. The CDR3 DNA reads TGTGCCAGCAGACGAGACCCAAATTCACCCCTCCACTTT.

This clone was counted between two and nine times. The chain recombines TRBV5-6 with TRBJ2-6, with D uncertain. Trimming cost V 4 bases and J 8 bases, with 10 bases left between them. There are 13 residues in the CDR3. Per germline, CDR1 SGHDT and CDR2 YYEEEE. CDR3 coding DNA: TGTGCCAGCAGCCCCCCGTCCTCCAACGTCCTGACTTTC. It codes for CASSPPSSNVLTF.

The chain carries TRBV15 and TRBJ2-7; D is possibly TRBD2 (7 bases). Germline-derived CDR1 and CDR2 are LNHNV and YYDKDF (reference sequence). The CDR3 spans 16 residues. Trimming removed 0 bases from V and 2 bases from J, with 14 bases in between. The CDR3 DNA reads TGTGCCACCAGCAGAGATGGGCAGGGGACTACCTACGAGCAGTACTTC. This encodes CATSRDGQGTTYEQYF.

The chain is built from TRBV6-1 and TRBJ1-1; D is uncertain. V gave up 1 base and J gave up 1 base, with 7 bases separating them. From germline, CDR1 is MNHNS and CDR2 SASEGT. The CDR3 loop spans 14 amino acids. Here the CDR3 reads CASSEGSGNTEAFF. The CDR3 bases are TGTGCCAGCAGTGAAGGAAGTGGGAACACTGAAGCTTTCTTT.

The genes are TRBV6-5 and TRBJ1-1; 7 positions agree with TRBD1. This CDR3 spans 14 amino acids. V lost 7 bases, J lost 6 bases, and 11 bases stayed unmatched. Germline V gives CDR1 MNHEY, CDR2 SVGAGI. CDR3 sequence reads: CASTKQGTVPEAFF. In DNA, the CDR3 is TGTGCCAGCACCAAACAGGGGACAGTACCTGAAGCTTTCTTT.

The V gene is TRBV29-1, the J gene TRBJ2-3; a possible D gene is TRBD1 (6 bases). V lost 5 bases, J lost 4 bases, and 13 bases lay in between. This CDR3 spans 13 amino acids. Germline V lookup: CDR1 SQVTM, CDR2 ANQGSEA. DNA for the CDR3: TGCAGCGTTAGCAGGGGAAACGCAGATACGCAGTATTTT. It yields the protein CSVSRGNADTQYF.

The rearrangement uses TRBV25-1 and TRBJ2-5, with 9 bases that match TRBD2. The CDR3 has 15 amino acids. From germline, CDR1 is MGHDK and CDR2 SYGVNS. V shed 4 bases, J shed 6 bases, and the junction held 9 bases outside the gene matches. CDR3 bases: TGTGCCAGCAGTGCAATAGGGACTAGCAGCCAGACCCAGTACTTC. It yields the protein CASSAIGTSSQTQYF.